Listed below are T cell receptor beta chains from one sample, sequenced in a study of beta chain features in type 1 diabetes. Sequencing was performed with immunoSEQ multiplex PCR; in TCRdb, only in-frame clones are kept and a portion is missing. The profile shows 600,000 or so clones, 11% to 15% of them singletons. Sequenced: naive CD4+ T cells from blood. The receptor source for this set is a young man with type 1 diabetes. Both conserved end residues are part of each CDR3.

j_call v_call cdr3_aa
TRBJ2-5 TRBV7-8 CASSPRRAGTSQYF
TRBJ2-5 TRBV4-1 CASSQGASGQETQYF
TRBJ2-7 TRBV30 CAWTLMQGGAYEQYF
TRBJ2-3 TRBV2 CASSGQGETDTQYF
TRBJ2-3 TRBV5-1 CATMTSPDQDTQYF
TRBJ2-7 TRBV27 CASRGTGARGEQYF
TRBJ2-7 TRBV7-9 CASSLLGTGVGEQYF
TRBJ2-1 TRBV27 CASTLGVGVEQFF
TRBJ2-7 TRBV4-2 CASSQARGGMSSYEQYF
TRBJ1-1 TRBV30 CAWRKSTEAFF
TRBJ2-5 TRBV7-9 CASSLEGAETQYF
TRBJ2-4 TRBV7-2 CASSLMAGARTSNIQYF
TRBJ2-1 TRBV9 CASSPGDRVDNEQFF
TRBJ2-1 TRBV7-2 CASSLGLNNEQFF
TRBJ2-1 TRBV29-1 CSVGHRRDNEQFF
TRBJ1-1 TRBV18 CASSPPRGLKGNTEAFF
TRBJ1-5 TRBV5-1 CASSLGPLQGDGQPQHF
TRBJ2-3 TRBV11-2 CASSLGRTDTQYF
TRBJ2-5 TRBV19 CASSIGGGQETQYF
TRBJ2-7 TRBV10-3 CAISPTGNKLNEQYF
TRBJ1-2 TRBV14 CASSQDSDYGYTF
TRBJ2-7 TRBV23-1 CASLRTGGALYF
TRBJ1-5 TRBV28 CASTVAEGRSRTQHF
TRBJ2-6 TRBV9 CASSILAGGSGANVLTF
TRBJ1-2 TRBV28 CASGFNYGYTF
TRBJ1-5 TRBV9 CASSQTGFQYQPQHF
TRBJ2-4 TRBV5-1 CASSSTGRNIQYF
TRBJ2-7 TRBV18 CASSPPGTGVSYEQYF
TRBJ2-6 TRBV28 CASSWAAAGANVLTF
TRBJ1-5 TRBV6-5 CASSAGGGQPQHF